This TCR beta chain stems from a study of T cell responses to AZD1222 COVID-19 vaccine (dated by TCRdb to the early 2020s). The study in broad terms: Because spike-specific TCR depth and breadth did not differ between the two schedules, AZD1222 recipients who got a second dose at roughly 4 weeks were pooled with those who got a second dose at roughly 12 weeks. Enrollment into the trials was organized by age into subgroups of 18-55, 56-69 and 70-plus years, and those subgroups contained approximately 160, 26 and 62 TCR-sequenced participants, respectively. A total of 233 trial participants underwent TCR sequencing, of whom about 200 had received two doses of AZD1222 and around 25 had received two doses of the MenACWY control vaccine.

This clone was detected only a few times. This receptor's antigen is unknown. There are no base qualities to consult, and no much larger clone falls within one base. Summary of the overall study and its limitations: Because no day 14 peak-response samples were available, repertoires were characterized only after the peak T cell response. Participants were mostly white British and included more females than males, and it was suggested by the authors that clonal diversity may have been underestimated. Nearly half of unique spike-specific TCRs reportedly recognized epitopes outside regions mutated in the B.1.351 and B.1.1.7 variants. The whole spike protein was spanned by vaccine-associated CD4 TCRs, and dominant responses were seen in regions 160-218 and 743-854. Conclusions about previously exposed vaccinees are limited, since just six or seven AZD1222 recipients were seropositive for SARS-CoV-2 at baseline. A significant rise in spike-specific TCR breadth and depth was observed after two AZD1222 doses relative to day 0 and relative to MenACWY recipients. In the small 56-69-year group, the increase in depth fell short of significance, most likely because of low power.

The sample's time point label is to be understood as: baseline before first vaccination. The vaccinee samples were drawn from two UK trials, COV001 and COV002, one of which was a single-blind randomized controlled phase 2/3 trial testing AZD1222 (ChAdOx1 nCoV-19) in healthy adults. For TCRbeta chain sequencing, PBMC samples from trial participants were taken at day 0 and at day 28 after the second dose. Reading the germline V gene gives CDR1 SGHTA and CDR2 FQGNSA. V was cut back by 5 bases and J by 8 bases, leaving a gap of 12 bases between them. From its cysteine to its phenylalanine, the CDR3 spans 12 amino acids. Only CDR3 DNA is held: 36 bases, read in frame from base 1. The CDR3 regions of human TCRbeta chains were analyzed by immunosequencing. The authors processed their data as follows. TCRs in the repertoires were matched against a reference library of SARS-CoV-2-specific TCRs that had been generated with the MIRA antigen-specificity platform. Breadth was defined as the fraction of unique TCRs that were SARS-CoV-2-associated, and depth was defined as the fraction of total T cells that were SARS-CoV-2-associated. Using the MIRA data, each spike-specific TCR was mapped to the spike region that the TCR reacts to and placed in a CD4 or CD8 class. Log10-transformed breadth and depth values were compared by one-way ANOVA with Sidak's multiple comparisons tests. Held by TCRdb, this immuneACCESS table contains in-frame sequences only and omits some clones. Under half of the omission traces to an unresolved V gene where checked; the cause of the rest is unknown. For V, J and clone size, that table is used; D and trimming come from the DNA. The sample profile shows 120,000 to 150,000 clones; about 90% of them were found once. The ten largest clones capture approximately 5% of the sample.

This specimen consisted of peripheral blood, obtained on day 0 of AZD1222 vaccination. Recombination connected TRBV7-2 to TRBJ1-2, with no confidently assigned D gene. This TCR was sampled from an adult in good health. The CDR3 has the sequence CASSLLGVGYTF. The bases are TGTGCCAGCAGCCTTCTAGGTGTAGGCTACACCTTC.